This section outlines one T cell receptor (beta chain) sequence together with its context. Its antigen is still unknown. CDR1 and CDR2 (germline): SGHRS, YFSETQ. Between the trimmed V and J ends, which lost 3 bases and 5 bases, there was a span of 8 bases. CDR3 length: 12 amino acids. The sample's treatment: about 20 received Ad26.COV2.S at low or high dose, single or two shots; a few received placebo; per-sample allocation not given. Sampling was performed 63 days after the first vaccine or placebo injection. Its platform was an Ad26 vector, and its expressed antigen was Wuhan-strain SARS-CoV-2 spike. Some clones are missing from TCRdb's copy, which holds only in-frame ones; the method was immunoSEQ multiplex PCR. Of about 320,000 clones listed, 86% are singletons. These data are taken from a study of Ad26.COV2.S vaccination and SARS-CoV-2 variants. As for the study in general: Donor had been placed in the Ad26.COV2.S arm of the COV1001 trial. Donor got 5x10^10 or 1x10^11 viral particles of Ad26.COV2.S.

Study observations and caveats: The breadth of spike-specific CD8+ and CD4+ T cell responses after vaccination was reportedly substantial.

The material sequenced was peripheral blood, taken in a trial of Ad26.COV2.S vaccine versus placebo. This receptor was taken from a person aged 18-60 years who received the Ad26.COV2.S COVID-19 vaccine or a placebo. This sequence joins TRBV5-1 and TRBJ2-5; D not certain. The CDR3 sequence: CASSSPGETQYF. For the CDR3, the DNA is TGCGCCAGCAGCTCTCCCGGGGAGACCCAGTACTTC.